This is a list of T cell receptor beta chains from one sample in a study of regulatory and conventional T cells in RAG deficiency. Sequenced by immunoSEQ multiplex PCR; TCRdb stores in-frame clones only, minus some. The data hold around 1,300 clones, with roughly 79% observed a single time. The sequenced material came from CD4+ effector T cells sorted from blood. The receptors were sampled from a human donor with RAG deficiency presenting as severe combined immunodeficiency. Both conserved end residues are part of each CDR3. A D gene is named only where the DNA matches it firmly. Expanded clones are given a class, and other clones once, few, many or no size at all.

clone_size j_call v_call d_call cdr3_nt cdr3_aa
NA TRBJ2-1 TRBV7-9 NA TGTGCCAGCAGCTTAGGACGGGACAATGAGCAGTTCTTC CASSLGRDNEQFF
NA TRBJ2-7 TRBV30 NA TGTGCCTGGATCCGCAAGCGGGCCTCCTACGAGCAGTACTTC CAWIRKRASYEQYF
NA TRBJ2-3 TRBV4-1 NA TGCGCCAGCAGCCAAGGAGTGAGAGATACGCAGTATTTT CASSQGVRDTQYF
NA TRBJ1-5 TRBV18 NA TGTGCCAGCTCACCCCCCTTTCAACAGTTGTGGGGCAATCAGCCCCAGCATTTT CASSPPFQQLWGNQPQHF
once TRBJ1-1 TRBV11-3 TRBD1 TGTGCCAGCAGCTCCGGGACAGGGAGGTTTGGCACTGAAGCTTTCTTT CASSSGTGRFGTEAFF
NA TRBJ2-5 TRBV6-6 TRBD2 TGTGCCAGCAGTTATGGGGGAGGGACCCAAGAGACCCAGTACTTC CASSYGGGTQETQYF
NA TRBJ2-3 TRBV14 TRBD1 TGTGCCAGCAGCCAAGATTTGACAGGGGGCTATGGAGATACGCAGTATTTT CASSQDLTGGYGDTQYF
NA TRBJ2-1 TRBV7-9 NA TGTGCCAGCAGCTTATTGCTACTCTACAATGAGCAGTTCTTC CASSLLLLYNEQFF
once TRBJ2-1 TRBV19 TRBD2 TGTGCCAGTAGTATGGGAAGCGGGAGCCGTGAGCAGTTCTTC CASSMGSGSREQFF
NA TRBJ2-7 TRBV5-4 NA TGTGCCAGCAGCTTCCCTTCTTCCTACGAGCAGTACTTC CASSFPSSYEQYF
NA TRBJ2-5 TRBV28 TRBD2 TGTGCCAGCAAACGGGGGGGGCAAGAGACCCAGTACTTC CASKRGGQETQYF
NA TRBJ2-6 TRBV6-5 NA TGTGCCGCACAGTCTGGGGCCAACGTCCTGACTTTC CAAQSGANVLTF
NA TRBJ1-1 TRBV6-5 TRBD1 TGTGCCAGTGTATACAGGGGAGGGACTGAAGCTTTCTTT CASVYRGGTEAFF
NA TRBJ2-3 TRBV7-2 TRBD1 TGTGCCAGCAGCCTGAGGACAGGCGGAGGCACAGATACGCAGTATTTT CASSLRTGGGTDTQYF
NA TRBJ2-4 TRBV30 TRBD2 TGTGCCTGGAGCGGCGGGGGGAAAAACATTCAGTACTTC CAWSGGGKNIQYF
NA TRBJ1-1 TRBV4-1 TRBD1 TGCGCCAGCAGCCCCCAGACAGGGCGGGACGAAGCTTTCTTT CASSPQTGRDEAFF
once TRBJ2-7 TRBV5-4 NA TGTGCCAGCAGCTTGATCGGGGTAACCTACGAGCAGTACTTC CASSLIGVTYEQYF
NA TRBJ2-7 TRBV9 NA TGTGCCAGCAGCCCCGGGACGCAACCCTACGAGCAGTACTTC CASSPGTQPYEQYF
NA TRBJ1-4 TRBV30 NA TGTGCCTGGGAGACGGGGACGTTCGGTGAAAAACTGTTTTTT CAWETGTFGEKLFF
NA TRBJ2-7 TRBV7-7 TRBD2 TGTGCTAGCAGCTTAGGTAGCGGGGTAGCTTACGAGCAGTACTTC CASSLGSGVAYEQYF
NA TRBJ2-6 TRBV11-3 NA TGTGCCAGCAGCGGACAAAAATCTCGACAAAGTCGGGCCAACGTCCTGACTTTC CASSGQKSRQSRANVLTF
NA TRBJ1-2 TRBV27 NA TGTGCCAGCAGTCGGGACAAAGTGGCCTATGGCTACACCTTC CASSRDKVAYGYTF
NA TRBJ1-4 TRBV11-2 NA TGTGCCAGCAGCCTCCCTTTCCAGTTTGAAAAACTGTTTTTT CASSLPFQFEKLFF
NA TRBJ1-4 TRBV2 NA TGTGCCAGCAGTGTTAACACGCAGGAAAAACTGTTTTTT CASSVNTQEKLFF
NA TRBJ2-7 TRBV30 TRBD2 TGTGCCTGGGGGGGGGACGGCTACGAGCAGTACTTC CAWGGDGYEQYF
NA TRBJ1-1 TRBV7-6 NA TGTGCCAGCAGCTTCGAGAGGATCACTGAAGCTTTCTTT CASSFERITEAFF
NA TRBJ2-5 TRBV4-1 NA TGCGCCAGCAGCCAAGATCGGGGTGGAGAGACCCAGTACTTC CASSQDRGGETQYF
NA TRBJ1-5 TRBV27 NA TGTGCCAGCAGTCCAGGACAGAATCAGCCCCAGCATTTT CASSPGQNQPQHF
few TRBJ1-3 TRBV10-3 NA TGTGCCATCAGCAATATCCGCGGGGTTATGAGAGGAAACACCATATATTTT CAISNIRGVMRGNTIYF
NA TRBJ1-1 TRBV7-2 NA TGTGCCAGCAGCCCGCGGGGGAGGGGCGATCTGAACACTGAAGCTTTCTTT CASSPRGRGDLNTEAFF
NA TRBJ1-3 TRBV11-2 NA TGTGCCAGCAGCTTAGCGTCTGGAAACACCATATATTTT CASSLASGNTIYF
NA TRBJ2-2 TRBV29-1 NA TGCAGCGTGAGGAACACCGGGGAGCTGTTTTTT CSVRNTGELFF
NA TRBJ1-2 TRBV19 NA TGTGCCAGTAGTATAGATGTTCACTATGGCTACACCTTC CASSIDVHYGYTF
NA TRBJ1-6 TRBV6-6 TRBD1 TGTGCCAGCAGACAGGGGGCCAATTCACCCCTCCACTTT CASRQGANSPLHF
NA TRBJ2-7 TRBV19 NA TGTGCCAGTAGTATGGGGTACGAGCAGTACTTC CASSMGYEQYF
once TRBJ2-1 TRBV7-2 TRBD1 TGTGCCAGCAGCTCGGACAGGGACGATGAGCAGTTCTTC CASSSDRDDEQFF
NA TRBJ1-6 TRBV7-3 NA TGTGCCAGCAGCCTAACAGGATCCTATAATTCACCCCTCCACTTT CASSLTGSYNSPLHF
NA TRBJ1-5 TRBV27 TRBD1 TGTGCCAGCAATCGACAGGGTCGGAATCAGCCCCAGCATTTT CASNRQGRNQPQHF
NA TRBJ2-5 TRBV11-2 NA TGTGCCAGCAGCTCGGGGATGTGGGAGCAGTACTTC CASSSGMWEQYF
NA TRBJ1-1 TRBV5-1 TRBD1 TGCGCCAGCAGCGCGGACAGGGGGGCTGAAGCTTTCTTT CASSADRGAEAFF
once TRBJ2-5 TRBV28 TRBD2 TGTGCCAGCAGTTCTAGCGGGGGGGCCGGGACCCAGTACTTC CASSSSGGAGTQYF
NA TRBJ1-5 TRBV5-1 NA TGCGCCAGCAGTCTTCAGGGAAATCAGCCCCAGCATTTT CASSLQGNQPQHF
NA TRBJ1-5 TRBV18 NA TGTGCCAGCTCACCACTCCCTGGGGTTGGGAATCAGCCCCAGCATTTT CASSPLPGVGNQPQHF
few TRBJ2-7 TRBV14 NA TGTGCCAGCAGCCTAAGCTCCTACGAGCAGTACTTC CASSLSSYEQYF
NA TRBJ2-1 TRBV11-3 TRBD2 TGTGCCAGCGGGAGGGGCGCTGAGCAGTTCTTC CASGRGAEQFF
once TRBJ1-2 TRBV29-1 NA TGCAGCGGCTTCTTGACGGGCTACACCTTC CSGFLTGYTF
NA TRBJ2-7 TRBV6-5 NA TGTGCCAGCAGCCGACTAGGGGAGCAGTACTTC CASSRLGEQYF
NA TRBJ2-1 TRBV6-5 NA TGTGCCAGCAGTTCGGACTTCAGGGGCAGTGAGCAGTTCTTC CASSSDFRGSEQFF
NA TRBJ2-5 TRBV29-1 NA TGCAGCGTCCAAAGGTGGGACGGGAGCCGGACCCAGTACTTC CSVQRWDGSRTQYF
few TRBJ1-6 TRBV9 TRBD1 TGTGCCAGCAGCGGACAGGGTAGTTCACCCCTCCACTTT CASSGQGSSPLHF
NA TRBJ1-5 TRBV10-3 NA TGTGCCTCCATCGTAACAGGCAATCAGCCCCAGCATTTT CASIVTGNQPQHF
once TRBJ1-1 TRBV14 NA TGTGCCAGCAGCCAAGGGTGGCGAACTGAAGCTTTCTTT CASSQGWRTEAFF
few TRBJ1-4 TRBV6-6 TRBD1 TGTGCCAGCAAAAGGACAGGGGTTAATGAAAAACTGTTTTTT CASKRTGVNEKLFF
few TRBJ1-4 TRBV7-9 NA TGTGCCAGCAACAAGGGACGGAGTGAAAAACTGTTTTTT CASNKGRSEKLFF